The source of this T cell receptor beta chain is a study of blood T cells in healthy people across ages. Primers used in a second PCR of roughly 7 to 11 cycles were a sample-barcoded 5' primer and a J-beta primer mix. TCRdb fed the 5' RACE reads into MiXCR, producing one record per CDR3 protein. Of 1.2 million to 1.5 million distinct CDR3 sequences listed, approximately 40% were seen once; the top ten hold 7.9%. Each individual donor underwent a draw of roughly 10 milliliters of peripheral blood. Study-level findings and limits: Changes seen in expanded clonotypes were possibly confounded by donor CMV status left unknown.

The CDR3 has 15 amino acids. V dropped 3 bases and J dropped 0 bases, with 10 bases sitting between them. Germline CDR1 reads SGHDT; CDR2 reads YYEEEE. Note on this clonotype: Its antigen is undetermined.

Sequenced input: blood. The TCR sequence derives from a woman aged 18-29 years in good health. J is TRBJ1-5 and V is TRBV5-6, with TRBD1 as a possible D gene (5 bases). CDR3 coding DNA: TGTGCCAGCAGCTCGGTTGACAGTAGCAATCAGCCCCAGCATTTT. It encodes CASSSVDSSNQPQHF.